These 9 T cell receptor beta chains originate from one sample sequenced in a study of blood T cell repertoires in COVID-19. Sequenced by immunoSEQ multiplex PCR; TCRdb stores in-frame clones only, minus some. The data show 200,000 to 250,000 clones, about 80% seen once. The sequenced sample consisted of PBMCs or T cells enriched from blood (not recorded which). The receptors originated from a man aged 40-50 years who had recovered from COVID-19.

V usage is TRBV14 and J usage is TRBJ1-6; tentatively, D is TRBD1 (5 bases). V lost 4 bases to trimming and J lost 6 bases, with 7 bases between them. Germline lookup yields CDR1 SGHDN and CDR2 FVKESK. CDR3 length: 13 residues. The CDR3 sequence is CASSLRGNSPLHF. The CDR3 DNA follows: TGTGCCAGCAGCCTAAGGGGTAATTCACCCCTCCACTTT. Full variable domain (remainder filled in from reference TRBV14 and TRBJ1-6): EAGVTQFPSHSVIEKGQTVTLRCDPISGHDNLYWYRRVMGKEIKFLLHFVKESKQDESGMPNNRFLAERTGGTYSTLKVQPAELEDSGVYFCASSLRGNSPLHFGNGTRLTVT.

The rearrangement uses TRBV10-3 and TRBJ2-1; a weak D match, TRBD2 (5 bases). V gave up 5 bases and J gave up 9 bases, with 11 bases separating them. The CDR3 covers 12 residues. Germline assignment: CDR1 ENHRY and CDR2 SYGVKD. CDR3 residues: CAISSGETEQFF. Written as DNA, the CDR3 is TGTGCCATCAGTTCCGGGGAAACTGAGCAGTTCTTC.

The rearrangement joins TRBV6-5 to TRBJ2-7; D possibly corresponds to TRBD2 (5 bases). The germline V gene has CDR1 MNHEY and CDR2 SVGAGI. The CDR3 is 13 amino acids. V was pared by 5 bases and J by 5 bases, with 13 bases between. In DNA, the CDR3 is TGTGCCAGCAGTCTCGCGGAGGTCCACGAGCAGTACTTC. Translating it yields CASSLAEVHEQYF.

The J gene is TRBJ1-1, the V gene TRBV5-1; 7 bases match TRBD1. This CDR3 comprises 15 residues. The germline V gene has CDR1 SGHRS and CDR2 YFSETQ. V trimming: 5 bases; J trimming: 1 base; junction bases outside the gene matches: 8. CDR3 residues: CASSSTGDQNTEAFF. The CDR3 bases are TGCGCCAGCAGTTCTACAGGGGATCAGAACACTGAAGCTTTCTTT.

CDR3 bases: TGTGCCAGCAGCGCGACAGGGGGCAACTATCAGCCCCAGCATTTT. It translates to CASSATGGNYQPQHF. This chain uses TRBV9 with TRBJ1-5, with 10 bases identical to TRBD1. This CDR3 spans 15 amino acids. The ends lost 3 bases at V and 5 bases at J; junction bases unmatched: 5. Germline V gives CDR1 SGDLS, CDR2 YYNGEE. The whole variable domain, filled in from reference TRBV9 and TRBJ1-5, reads DSGVTQTPKHLITATGQRVTLRCSPRSGDLSVYWYQQSLDQGLQFLIQYYNGEERAKGNILERFSAQQFPDLHSELNLSSLELGDSALYFCASSATGGNYQPQHFGDGTRLSIL.

The V gene is TRBV2, the J gene TRBJ2-3, with 8 bases lining up with TRBD1. The trim removed 6 bases at V and 0 bases at J, leaving 5 bases unmatched. CDR1 is SNHLY and CDR2 is FYNNEI in the germline V gene. The CDR3 runs to 15 residues. The CDR3 protein is CASRARDRSTDTQYF. CDR3 DNA: TGTGCCAGCAGGGCCCGGGACAGGAGCACAGATACGCAGTATTTT.

The rearrangement uses TRBV9 and TRBJ2-3; 7 bases agree with TRBD1. This CDR3 is 16 amino acids long. The V and J ends lost 4 bases and 3 bases, in that order; junction bases with no gene match: 11. Germline CDR1 reads SGDLS; CDR2 reads YYNGEE. The CDR3 sequence: CASSPTTGIRTDTQYF. The CDR3 coding sequence is TGTGCCAGCAGCCCTACGACAGGGATTAGGACAGATACGCAGTATTTT.

J is TRBJ1-1 and V is TRBV15; a possible D gene is TRBD1 (5 bases). V was pared by 0 bases and J by 1 base, with 15 bases between. Germline V gene sequence: CDR1 LNHNV, CDR2 YYDKDF (reference sequence). CDR3 length equals 17 residues. CDR3 in DNA: TGTGCCACCAGCAGAGATCCGGGGGGAATAGGGAACACTGAAGCTTTCTTT. Encoded protein: CATSRDPGGIGNTEAFF.

The chain links TRBV5-1 to TRBJ1-4, with D possibly TRBD1 on 6 matching bases. Germline assignment: CDR1 SGHRS and CDR2 YFSETQ. Trimming took 7 bases from V and 8 from J, leaving 18 bases between them. The CDR3 consists of 14 residues. DNA for the CDR3: TGCGCCAGCTCCCGGACAGCGTCGGAGGAAAAACTGTTTTTT. The encoded protein is CASSRTASEEKLFF.